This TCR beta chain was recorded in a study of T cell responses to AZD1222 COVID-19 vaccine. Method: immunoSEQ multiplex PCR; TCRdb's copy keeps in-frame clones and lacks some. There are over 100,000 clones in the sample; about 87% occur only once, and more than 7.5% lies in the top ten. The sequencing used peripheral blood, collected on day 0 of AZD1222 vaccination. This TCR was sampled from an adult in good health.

The CDR3 loop is CAISATQGHEQYF. CDR3 nucleotides: TGTGCCATCAGTGCGACTCAGGGCCACGAGCAGTACTTC. The chain uses TRBV10-3 and TRBJ2-7; D might be TRBD1 (5 bases). Trimming took off 4 bases at V and 5 bases at J, with 12 bases between the two ends. CDR3 length equals 13 residues. Germline assignment: CDR1 ENHRY and CDR2 SYGVKD.